One sample yielded the 22 T cell receptor beta chains listed below, sequenced in a study of T cell repertoires in cytomegalovirus infection. TCRdb ran MiXCR on the reads and lists one entry per CDR3 protein. Of approximately 500,000 distinct CDR3 sequences listed, around 11% are singletons. Material: PBMCs. The receptors stem from a human donor in good health (CMV status not recorded). Some clones in this sample may be carry-over from other donors' samples.

With regard to this clonotype: This may be a read error: a much more frequent sequence differs by one nucleotide. The CDR3 DNA follows: TGTGCCAGCACGGTGGTGGTAAGCGTCAGATACGAGCAGTACTTC. As protein: CASTVVVSVRYEQYF. The chain has TRBV2 and TRBJ2-7; D is undetermined. Germline values: CDR1 SNHLY, CDR2 FYNNEI. Between the trimmed V and J ends, which lost 7 bases and 4 bases, there was a span of 20 bases. CDR3 length: 15 residues.

This clonotype was found many times. The chain has TRBV7-2 and TRBJ2-1, with 11 positions matching TRBD2. The CDR3 is made up of 15 amino acids. The germline V gene encodes CDR1 SGHTA and CDR2 FQGNSA. V was pared by 5 bases and J by 9 bases, with 9 bases of the junction left unmatched. The CDR3 region has the DNA TGTGCCAGCAGCCTTACTAGCGGGAGAGTAAGTGAGCAGTTCTTC. Its translation: CASSLTSGRVSEQFF. Full variable domain (rest looked up from reference TRBV7-2 and TRBJ2-1): GAGVSQSPSNKVTEKGKDVELRCDPISGHTALYWYRQSLGQGLEFLIYFQGNSAPDKSGLPSDRFSAERTGGSVSTLTIQRTQQEDSAVYLCASSLTSGRVSEQFFGPGTRLTVL.

The gene calls are TRBV15 and TRBJ2-3; D is undetermined. Trimming pared 0 bases from V and 2 bases from J, leaving 12 bases between. The CDR3 runs 16 residues. Germline lookup yields CDR1 LNHNV and CDR2 YYDKDF (reference sequence). The CDR3 coding sequence is TGTGCCACCAGCAGAGAAGCGACGGCGACCACAGATACGCAGTATTTT. Translation gives CATSREATATTDTQYF. The complete variable domain, with remaining parts taken from reference TRBV15 and TRBJ2-3, reads DAMVIQNPRYQVTQFGKPVTLSCSQTLNHNVMYWYQQKSSQAPKLLFHYYDKDFNNEADTPDNFQSRRPNTSFCFLDIRSPGLGDTAMYLCATSREATATTDTQYFGPGTRLTVL.

Concerning this clonotype itself: Given a much more abundant clone one base away, this may be a read error. The chain is built from TRBV5-6 and TRBJ2-7; 11 bases map to TRBD1. Germline V gene data show CDR1 as SGHDT and CDR2 as YYEEEE. This CDR3 is 15 amino acids long. Here the CDR3 DNA reads TGTGCCAGCGGCTTGGTGGGACAGGGGGTCCACGAGCAGTACTTC. This encodes CASGLVGQGVHEQYF. The whole variable domain, filled in from reference TRBV5-6 and TRBJ2-7, reads DAGVTQSPTHLIKTRGQQVTLRCSPKSGHDTVSWYQQALGQGPQFIFQYYEEEERQRGNFPDRFSGHQFPNYSSELNVNALLLGDSALYLCASGLVGQGVHEQYFGPGTRLTVT.

J is TRBJ2-7 and V is TRBV25-1, with TRBD2 matching 12 bases. V trimming: 3 bases; J trimming: 7 bases; junction bases outside the gene matches: 4. This CDR3 region has 14 residues. CDR1 and CDR2 (germline): MGHDK, SYGVNS. The CDR3 sequence is CASSDGGTSGEQYF. CDR3 coding DNA: TGTGCCAGCAGTGACGGGGGGACTAGCGGGGAGCAGTACTTC.

This clonotype has only a few counts. The V gene is TRBV20-1, the J gene TRBJ1-5; 7 bases fit TRBD1. The CDR3 covers 17 residues. V gave up 4 bases and J gave up 0 bases; unmatched junction bases: 12. The V gene's germline CDR1 is DFQATT and CDR2 SNEGSKA (reference sequence). The CDR3: CSAKRTGRTYSNQPQHF. The CDR3 DNA reads as TGCAGTGCTAAAAGGACAGGTAGAACCTATAGCAATCAGCCCCAGCATTTT.

The chain employs TRBV2 and TRBJ2-3, with no clear D. V gave up 6 bases and J gave up 6 bases, with 7 bases separating them. CDR3 length: 11 residues. The V gene's germline CDR1 is SNHLY and CDR2 FYNNEI. This CDR3 is CASRPNDTQYF. The DNA for the CDR3 is TGTGCCAGCAGACCGAATGATACGCAGTATTTT.

Only one count was recorded for this clonotype. The V and J genes are TRBV5-1 and TRBJ1-1; 10 bases fit TRBD1. The V segment lost 6 bases and the J segment 0 bases; nucleotides outside the gene matches: 5. This CDR3 contains 15 residues. Germline CDR1 reads SGHRS; CDR2 reads YFSETQ. In DNA, the CDR3 is TGCGCCAGCACCCTGGACAGGGGGATGAACACTGAAGCTTTCTTT. Residues: CASTLDRGMNTEAFF.

This clonotype was observed many times. This chain links TRBV7-9 with TRBJ2-1; D possibly corresponds to TRBD2 (5 bases). Trimming left V 4 bases short and J 8 bases short, with 9 bases between. The CDR3 sequence is 12 residues long. CDR1 and CDR2 (germline): SEHNR, FQNEAQ (reference sequence). CDR3 DNA sequence: TGTGCCAGCAGCTCGTCTAGCTATGAGCAGTTCTTC. It is translated as CASSSSSYEQFF.

This clonotype was recorded at least ten times. This chain uses TRBV7-3 with TRBJ1-5; no definite D call. V was pared by 3 bases and J by 5 bases, with 8 bases between. The CDR3 covers 13 residues. Per the germline V gene, CDR1 is SGHTA and CDR2 is FQGTGA. For the CDR3, the DNA is TGTGCCAGCAGCTTGTTTCGGGATCAGCCCCAGCATTTT. Residues: CASSLFRDQPQHF.

This clonotype appeared many times. The chain uses TRBV7-9 and TRBJ1-4; TRBD1 agrees at 7 bases. Germline V gene data show CDR1 as SEHNR and CDR2 as FQNEAQ (reference sequence). CDR3 length: 15 residues. The V and J ends lost 5 bases and 2 bases, in that order; junction bases with no gene match: 5. The CDR3 loop reads CASSTAQGTNEKLFF. CDR3 bases: TGTGCCAGCAGCACAGCACAGGGGACTAATGAAAAACTGTTTTTT.

This clonotype has only a few counts. This chain joins TRBV5-5 and TRBJ1-1; tentatively, D is TRBD1 (6 bases). CDR1 and CDR2 from the germline V gene are SGHKS and YYEKEE (reference sequence). Between the trimmed V and J ends, which lost 0 bases and 11 bases, there was a span of 14 bases. The CDR3 totals 13 residues. The CDR3 sequence: CASSLGSGEDAFF. CDR3 DNA: TGTGCCAGCAGCTTGGGTTCAGGGGAGGACGCTTTCTTT.

This clonotype has just a few counts. The chain has TRBV2 and TRBJ2-5; the D gene is possibly TRBD1 (5 bases). V dropped 5 bases and J dropped 2 bases, with 18 bases sitting between them. Germline V gene lookup returns CDR1 SNHLY and CDR2 FYNNEI. The CDR3 has 16 residues. This CDR3 reads CASSLGEGAIQETQYF. DNA of the CDR3: TGTGCCAGCAGTCTCGGCGAAGGGGCTATTCAAGAGACCCAGTACTTC.

This clonotype showed up many times. V gene TRBV7-9 combines with J gene TRBJ2-3, with TRBD2 as a possible D gene (6 bases). CDR3 length equals 16 residues. Trimming took 1 base from V and 4 from J, leaving 15 bases between them. Germline loops: CDR1 SEHNR, CDR2 FQNEAQ (reference sequence). This CDR3 is CASSLGGGPAADTQYF. In DNA, the CDR3 is TGTGCCAGCAGCTTAGGTGGAGGGCCCGCCGCAGATACGCAGTATTTT.

The J gene is TRBJ1-5, the V gene TRBV20-1; tentatively, D is TRBD1 (6 bases). CDR1 and CDR2 from the germline V gene are DFQATT and SNEGSKA (reference sequence). This CDR3 region has 13 residues. Between the trimmed V and J ends, which lost 5 bases and 4 bases, there was a span of 12 bases. In DNA form, the CDR3 reads TGCAGTGCTCTGACAGGACCTAATCAGCCCCAGCATTTT. This encodes CSALTGPNQPQHF.

V is TRBV20-1 and J is TRBJ2-3; D could derive from TRBD1 or TRBD2 (5 bases each). Germline assignment: CDR1 DFQATT and CDR2 SNEGSKA (reference sequence). The CDR3 runs 15 residues. V was trimmed by 2 bases and J by 4 bases, leaving 16 bases between them. CDR3 sequence reads: CSARNGAGNADTQYF. For the CDR3, the DNA is TGCAGTGCTAGAAACGGGGCAGGGAACGCAGATACGCAGTATTTT.

In this sample, this clonotype turned up many times. V is TRBV10-2 and J is TRBJ2-2; no firm D call. This CDR3 is built from 13 residues. CDR1 and CDR2 (germline): WSHSY, SAAADI. V lost 3 bases, J lost 6 bases, and 8 bases lay in between. Here the CDR3 DNA reads TGCGCCAGCAGTGAATCTGGGTCCGGGGAGCTGTTTTTT. Its protein is CASSESGSGELFF.

This clonotype occurred many times. The V and J genes are TRBV2 and TRBJ2-5, with D maybe TRBD1 (5 bases). This CDR3 region has 13 residues. V lost 5 bases, J lost 5 bases, and 12 bases lay in between. Germline V gene sequence: CDR1 SNHLY, CDR2 FYNNEI. The CDR3 DNA sequence: TGTGCCAGCAGTCCCGGACAAGAGGAGACCCAGTACTTC. Translation gives CASSPGQEETQYF.

This clonotype was observed a few times. The gene calls are TRBV5-1 and TRBJ2-5; 10 bases match TRBD1. The trim removed 3 bases at V and 5 bases at J, leaving 10 bases unmatched. CDR3 length: 16 residues. Germline V gene sequence: CDR1 SGHRS, CDR2 YFSETQ. The CDR3 reads CASSYRDRGRKETQYF. The CDR3, as DNA: TGCGCCAGCAGCTACCGGGACAGGGGCCGGAAGGAGACCCAGTACTTC.

This clonotype was recorded many times. The rearrangement uses TRBV7-2 and TRBJ2-7; 7 bases align to TRBD1. CDR3 size: 16 residues. CDR1 SGHTA and CDR2 FQGNSA come from the germline V gene. Trimming removed 5 bases from V and 2 bases from J; junction bases left unmatched: 12. The CDR3 loop is CASSKTGTVDAYEQYF. The DNA for the CDR3 is TGTGCCAGCAGCAAAACCGGGACAGTTGACGCCTACGAGCAGTACTTC.

This clonotype was counted many times. The rearrangement links TRBV18 to TRBJ1-5, with D uncertain. Germline-derived CDR1 and CDR2 are KGHSH and LQKENI. The V gene lost 1 base and the J gene lost 5 bases, with 12 bases spanning the gap. This CDR3 is 15 amino acids long. The CDR3 protein is CASSPRSTLDQPQHF. DNA of the CDR3: TGTGCCAGCTCACCACGGAGTACGTTAGATCAGCCCCAGCATTTT.

V usage is TRBV5-4 and J usage is TRBJ2-5, with 8 bases lining up with TRBD2. V was clipped by 1 base and J by 3 bases; unmatched bases: 11. The CDR3 length is 17 residues. From germline, CDR1 is SGHNT and CDR2 YYREEE (reference sequence). CDR3 protein: CASSLRAGGIFEETQYF. CDR3 coding DNA: TGTGCCAGCAGCTTGCGGGCGGGAGGAATTTTTGAAGAGACCCAGTACTTC. Drawing the rest from reference TRBV5-4 and TRBJ2-5, the complete variable domain is ETGVTQSPTHLIKTRGQQVTLRCSSQSGHNTVSWYQQALGQGPQFIFQYYREEENGRGNFPPRFSGLQFPNYSSELNVNALELDDSALYLCASSLRAGGIFEETQYFGPGTRLLVL.